Shown below are 11 T cell receptor beta chains from a single sample sequenced in a study of blood T cells in healthy people across ages. The authors ran a second PCR of 7 to 11 cycles using a sample-barcoded 5' primer and a J-beta primer mix. TCRdb reprocessed the 5' RACE reads via MiXCR and lists one record per CDR3 protein. The sample consists of roughly 1.6 million distinct CDR3 sequences, about 35% of them appearing once. The sample consisted of blood. The receptors shown here come from a woman in her 30s in good health.

The V call is TRBV9, the J call TRBJ2-3; no reliable D call. Per germline, CDR1 SGDLS and CDR2 YYNGEE. V lost 4 bases, J lost 4 bases, and 10 bases lay in between. This CDR3 is 13 amino acids long. This CDR3 reads CASSSYRSDTQYF. The CDR3 DNA follows: TGTGCCAGCAGCTCGTATAGGTCAGATACGCAGTATTTT.

The V and J genes are TRBV29-1 and TRBJ1-2; 8 bases are a match to TRBD1. The CDR3 consists of 15 residues. V shed 3 bases, J shed 6 bases, and the junction held 12 bases outside the gene matches. Germline CDR1 is SQVTM and CDR2 is ANQGSEA. CDR3 protein: CSVDLATGAFNGYTF. The CDR3 DNA follows: TGCAGCGTTGATCTTGCGACAGGGGCCTTCAATGGCTACACCTTC.

Comment on this clonotype: This may be a read error, as it is one base from a much larger clone. The CDR3: CSVVSETYEQYF. DNA for the CDR3: TGCAGCGTTGTTTCAGAAACCTACGAGCAGTACTTC. The chain couples TRBV29-1 to TRBJ2-7; D is uncertain. Germline loops: CDR1 SQVTM, CDR2 ANQGSEA. V lost 4 bases and J 2 bases, leaving 9 bases between the germline ends. CDR3 size: 12 residues.

This chain connects TRBV20-1 to TRBJ2-1; TRBD1 agrees at 8 bases. V gave up 5 bases and J gave up 0 bases; unmatched junction bases: 3. This CDR3 spans 14 amino acids. The germline gives CDR1 DFQATT, CDR2 SNEGSKA (reference sequence). The CDR3 spells CSAYRGNSYNEQFF. CDR3 nucleotides: TGCAGTGCTTACAGGGGGAACTCCTACAATGAGCAGTTCTTC.

The genes are TRBV6-5 and TRBJ1-5; D unclear. The CDR3 consists of 14 residues. The V gene's germline CDR1 is MNHEY and CDR2 SVGAGI. Trimming left V 0 bases short and J 7 bases short, with 10 bases between. This chain's CDR3 is CASSYSALRQPQHF. The CDR3 DNA sequence: TGTGCCAGCAGTTACTCGGCCTTGAGGCAGCCCCAGCATTTT.

This clonotype has more than one count but fewer than ten. In nucleotides, the CDR3 is TGTGCCAGCAGTTTATCTAGGACTAGCGGGGCCATCTTCTACGAGCAGTACTTC. Its protein product is CASSLSRTSGAIFYEQYF. This chain links TRBV27 with TRBJ2-7; the match to TRBD2 covers 12 bases. Germline V gives CDR1 MNHEY, CDR2 SMNVEV (reference sequence). CDR3 length: 18 amino acids. With 0 bases clipped from V and 3 bases from J, the junction kept 9 bases outside the gene matches.

This rearrangement joins TRBV4-3 to TRBJ2-7; D possibly corresponds to TRBD1 (6 bases). Germline V gene sequence: CDR1 LGHNA, CDR2 YSLEER. The CDR3 consists of 15 residues. V lost 5 bases to trimming and J lost 1 base, with 15 bases between them. The CDR3 reads CASSFLAGVSYEQYF. CDR3 coding DNA: TGCGCCAGCAGCTTTCTGGCAGGGGTGTCCTACGAGCAGTACTTC.

This clonotype was counted between two and nine times. The chain recombines TRBV20-1 with TRBJ2-7, with TRBD2 identical over 13 bases. The CDR3 runs 16 residues. CDR1 and CDR2 (germline): DFQATT, SNEGSKA (reference sequence). After removal of 4 bases from V and 0 bases from J, the junction contained 6 bases not matched to a gene. The CDR3 here is CSAKLAGGPSSYEQYF. Written as DNA, the CDR3 is TGCAGTGCTAAACTAGCGGGAGGGCCGAGCTCCTACGAGCAGTACTTC.

The chain employs TRBV9 and TRBJ1-2, with TRBD1 as a possible D gene (6 bases). Trimming took off 3 bases at V and 8 bases at J, with 17 bases between the two ends. CDR1 SGDLS and CDR2 YYNGEE come from the germline V gene. CDR3 length: 14 amino acids. CDR3 in DNA: TGTGCCAGCAGCGCGAGACAGGCCTCCTCGGGCTACACCTTC. Translated, it gives CASSARQASSGYTF. The variable domain in full, completed from reference TRBV9 and TRBJ1-2, reads DSGVTQTPKHLITATGQRVTLRCSPRSGDLSVYWYQQSLDQGLQFLIQYYNGEERAKGNILERFSAQQFPDLHSELNLSSLELGDSALYFCASSARQASSGYTFGSGTRLTVV.

This clonotype was observed a handful of times. This chain uses TRBV6-1 with TRBJ1-2; TRBD1 matches 8 bases. The trim removed 6 bases at V and 6 bases at J, leaving 9 bases unmatched. The germline gives CDR1 MNHNS, CDR2 SASEGT. The CDR3 runs to 14 residues. The DNA of the CDR3 is TGTGCCAGCAGGACAGGGGAAATTCGGGATGGCTACACCTTC. It codes for CASRTGEIRDGYTF.

The chain uses TRBV29-1 and TRBJ2-5; 7 bases are shared with TRBD2. Germline-derived CDR1 and CDR2 are SQVTM and ANQGSEA. The CDR3 spans 15 residues. With V trimmed by 6 bases and J by 2 bases, 12 bases remained unmatched. The CDR3 protein is CSVWGGYSAQETQYF. The DNA of the CDR3 is TGCAGCGTGTGGGGGGGATACAGTGCTCAAGAGACCCAGTACTTC. Using reference TRBV29-1 and TRBJ2-5 for the parts outside the CDR3, the full variable domain is SAVISQKPSRDICQRGTSLTIQCQVDSQVTMMFWYRQQPGQSLTLIATANQGSEATYESGFVIDKFPISRPNLTFSTLTVSNMSPEDSSIYLCSVWGGYSAQETQYFGPGTRLLVL.